These 14 T cell receptor beta chains share one sample of origin, sequenced in a study of blood T cell repertoires in COVID-19. The table came from immunoSEQ multiplex PCR; TCRdb's copy has only in-frame clones and leaves some out. The sample has 500,000 to 600,000 clones; less than 90% are singletons. Sequenced sample: peripheral blood. These receptors all stem from a woman aged 45 to 65 with COVID-19, enrolled during active disease.

Only a few counts were recorded for this clone. J is TRBJ2-7 and V is TRBV6-1; 7 positions agree with TRBD1. The germline V gene encodes CDR1 MNHNS and CDR2 SASEGT. Trimming removed 3 bases from V and 1 base from J; junction bases left unmatched: 12. The CDR3 has 17 amino acids. Here the CDR3 DNA reads TGTGCCAGCAGTGACGCCAGACAGGGTAGGGGATCCTACGAGCAGTACTTC. It translates to CASSDARQGRGSYEQYF.

The chain couples TRBV27 to TRBJ1-6; D might be TRBD1 (5 bases). Germline assignment: CDR1 MNHEY and CDR2 SMNVEV (reference sequence). CDR3 length: 12 residues. Between the trimmed V and J ends, which lost 5 bases and 10 bases, there was a span of 9 bases. This CDR3 reads CASSPQGSPLHF. CDR3 nucleotide sequence: TGTGCCAGCAGTCCCCAGGGCTCACCCCTCCACTTT.

The V call is TRBV5-1, the J call TRBJ2-3, with TRBD2 matching over 10 bases. Germline V gene data show CDR1 as SGHRS and CDR2 as YFSETQ. V was clipped by 0 bases and J by 4 bases; unmatched bases: 5. The CDR3 is 16 amino acids. Written as DNA, the CDR3 is TGCGCCAGCAGCTTGGGACTAGCGGGTGGGGCAGATACGCAGTATTTT. This translates into CASSLGLAGGADTQYF.

V is TRBV11-3 and J is TRBJ1-1, with D perhaps matching TRBD1 (6 bases). Germline loops: CDR1 SGHNT, CDR2 YENEEA. There are 17 residues in the CDR3. Trimming pared 6 bases from V and 3 bases from J, leaving 23 bases between. In nucleotides, the CDR3 is TGTGCCAGCAGGGACAGAAACTCGTTATCCCAGGACACTGAAGCTTTCTTT. Translated, it gives CASRDRNSLSQDTEAFF.

This rearrangement joins TRBV20-1 to TRBJ2-3; unclear D gene. The germline CDR1 and CDR2 sequences are DFQATT and SNEGSKA (reference sequence). Trimming cost V 7 bases and J 3 bases, with 8 bases left between them. This CDR3 has 11 residues. CDR3 DNA: TGCAGTGTTGGCGGAACAGATACGCAGTATTTT. This codes for CSVGGTDTQYF.

CDR3 coding DNA: TGTGCCAGCAGCCCCCCGGGGGGGAACTACGGGGAGCTGTTTTTT. Translating gives CASSPPGGNYGELFF. The chain links TRBV3-1 (or the pseudogene TRBV3-2) to TRBJ2-2; 8 positions match TRBD2. Germline CDR1 LGHDT, CDR2 YNNKEL (reference sequence). The junction had 8 bases not matched to a gene; V was cut back by 4 bases and J by 7 bases. The CDR3 covers 15 residues.

This clone was seen only a few times. This chain uses TRBV2 with TRBJ2-2, with 9 bases lining up with TRBD2. J lost 6 bases, V lost 5 bases, and 4 bases had no gene match. Germline V gene sequence: CDR1 SNHLY, CDR2 FYNNEI. The CDR3 contains 14 residues. The chain's CDR3 is CASSISGGPGELFF. CDR3 nucleotides: TGTGCCAGCAGTATTAGCGGGGGCCCCGGGGAGCTGTTTTTT.

The V and J genes are TRBV15 and TRBJ1-3, with D unclear. The CDR3 is made up of 15 amino acids. The V end was cut by 2 bases, the J end by 0 bases, with 8 bases between. Germline CDR1 is LNHNV and CDR2 is YYDKDF (reference sequence). CDR3 amino acids: CATSRYTNSGNTIYF. DNA of the CDR3: TGTGCCACCAGCAGATACACTAACTCTGGAAACACCATATATTTT.

This rearrangement joins TRBV27 to TRBJ2-6, with 10 bases fitting TRBD1. The ends lost 6 bases at V and 2 bases at J; junction bases unmatched: 1. Germline CDR1 MNHEY, CDR2 SMNVEV (reference sequence). The CDR3 totals 15 residues. CDR3 sequence reads: CASRTGGTGANVLTF. CDR3 DNA sequence: TGTGCCAGCAGGACAGGGGGCACTGGGGCCAACGTCCTGACTTTC.

The chain couples TRBV5-1 to TRBJ2-3; a weak D match, TRBD1 (5 bases). The CDR3 length is 15 residues. V gave up 0 bases and J gave up 4 bases, with 12 bases separating them. The germline V gene encodes CDR1 SGHRS and CDR2 YFSETQ. CDR3 loop: CASSLVGSRADTQYF. The CDR3 nucleotides read TGCGCCAGCAGCTTGGTAGGGTCCAGGGCAGATACGCAGTATTTT.

This chain uses TRBV5-1 with TRBJ2-5; 7 positions agree with TRBD1. After removal of 5 bases from V and 4 bases from J, the junction contained 5 bases not matched to a gene. Germline CDR1 reads SGHRS; CDR2 reads YFSETQ. The CDR3 has 13 amino acids. CDR3 amino acids: CASSPNRGETQYF. CDR3 nucleotide sequence: TGCGCCAGCAGTCCCAACAGGGGAGAGACCCAGTACTTC.

This chain connects TRBV11-2 to TRBJ2-7; TRBD1 matches 10 bases. Germline V gene data show CDR1 as SGHAT and CDR2 as FQNNGV. V dropped 1 base and J dropped 4; count of bases not matched to a gene: 7. The CDR3 consists of 16 residues. CDR3: CASSLGPDRGTYEQYF. In DNA, the CDR3 is TGTGCCAGCAGCTTAGGGCCGGACAGGGGGACGTACGAGCAGTACTTC.

Comment on this clone: Additional DNA sequences in this sample encode the identical CDR3. The chain has TRBV29-1 and TRBJ2-1, with TRBD2 as a possible D gene (5 bases). The germline V gene encodes CDR1 SQVTM and CDR2 ANQGSEA. The CDR3 is made up of 12 amino acids. The CDR3 region is CSGTSSYNEQFF. In DNA, the CDR3 is TGCAGTGGTACTAGCTCCTACAATGAGCAGTTCTTC.

The table lists this clone with a count of one. The rearrangement joins TRBV5-4 to TRBJ2-3; tentatively, D is TRBD2 (5 bases). Trimming cost V 3 bases and J 6 bases, with 11 bases left between them. Germline V CDR1 and CDR2: SGHNT, YYREEE (reference sequence). The CDR3 extends over 13 amino acids. CDR3 DNA: TGTGCCAGCAGCTCAAAATGGGAGGATACGCAGTATTTT. It translates to CASSSKWEDTQYF.